What follows describes a single T cell receptor beta chain. The source of the sample is a study of blood T cell repertoires in COVID-19. Study-wide background: Specimens from acute and convalescent COVID-19 originated in the United States, Italy and Spain.

Which cohort a participant joined came from the clinical history participants gave. Some clones are missing from TCRdb's copy, which holds only in-frame ones; the method was immunoSEQ multiplex PCR. The sample contains 250,000 to 300,000 clones, about 81% of which appear only once. The receptor was derived from a man aged 25 to 40 with acute COVID-19. The sample taken for sequencing was PBMCs or T cells enriched from blood (not recorded which).

CDR3 in amino acids: CASGQLNTEAFF. The CDR3 DNA is TGTGCCAGCGGACAGTTGAACACTGAAGCTTTCTTT. The chain recombines TRBV6-5 with TRBJ1-1; tentatively, D is TRBD1 (6 bases). Germline V gives CDR1 MNHEY, CDR2 SVGAGI. The CDR3 loop spans 12 amino acids. V was shortened by 8 bases and J by 0 bases, with 7 bases between the two germline ends.